This T cell receptor beta chain stems from a study of T cell changes during pregnancy in multiple sclerosis. This CDR3 comprises 14 residues. Trimming pared 4 bases from V and 1 base from J, leaving 11 bases between. CDR1 is SGHRS and CDR2 is YFSETQ in the germline V gene. Produced via immunoSEQ multiplex PCR; TCRdb's table is partial and in-frame only. Seen here are 76,000 or so clones, just over 90% observed once, and the top ten hold approximately 0.79%. The clonotype originates from a female donor in good health, enrolled as a control in a pregnancy study. The chain joins TRBV5-1 to TRBJ1-2; unclear D gene. Sample: peripheral blood, taken in the second trimester of pregnancy. CDR3 residues: CASSMMQDNYGYTF. The DNA for the CDR3 is TGCGCCAGCAGCATGATGCAGGATAACTATGGCTACACCTTC.